This T cell receptor (beta chain) stems from a study of T cell responses to AZD1222 COVID-19 vaccine. As to this clone: Its target is unknown.

Libraries were prepared by immunoSEQ multiplex PCR; TCRdb keeps only in-frame clonotypes and omits some of them. The sample has some 250,000 clones, 90% to 95% seen once; the top ten hold around 0.57%. Germline assignment: CDR1 SGHAT and CDR2 FQNNGV. V was clipped by 5 bases and J by 4 bases; unmatched bases: 4. The CDR3 spans 15 residues. Study results and caveats: Unmutated variant regions reportedly attract nearly half of all spike-specific TCRs.

The sample consisted of peripheral blood, taken 28 days after the second AZD1222 dose. The receptor was derived from an adult who received the AZD1222 COVID-19 vaccine. The V call is TRBV11-2, the J call TRBJ2-7, with 14 bases identical to TRBD2. The CDR3 DNA is TGTGCCAGCAGCCCGGGGACTAGCGGGAGATACGAGCAGTACTTC. Translating gives CASSPGTSGRYEQYF. Using reference TRBV11-2 and TRBJ2-7 for the parts outside the CDR3, the full variable domain is EAGVAQSPRYKIIEKRQSVAFWCNPISGHATLYWYQQILGQGPKLLIQFQNNGVVDDSQLPKDRFSAERLKGVDSTLKIQPAKLEDSAVYLCASSPGTSGRYEQYFGPGTRLTVT.